Reported below is one T cell receptor beta chain. Its binding antigen is unknown. The input lacks base qualities; no much larger clone sits a single base away. Inclusive of the bounding cysteine and phenylalanine, the CDR3 is 13 residues long. CDR3 DNA only is kept here, 39 bases in frame from base 1. V is clipped by 8 bases and J by 4 bases, and the sequence between their germline boundaries is 9 bases long. The donors were 40 or so Caucasian individuals from Russia, aged about 6 to 100 years, who were systemically healthy. Approximately 9.3 milliliters of peripheral blood were drawn from each donor into EDTA-treated Vacutainer tubes. Ficoll-Paque density-gradient centrifugation was used to isolate PBMCs, with at least 6 million obtained per sample. Total RNA was extracted from PBMCs with Trizol reagent, with at least 6 micrograms obtained per sample. For every donor, flow cytometry on a PBMC aliquot measured the percentage of naive CD45RAhigh/CD27high T cells.

The protocol used for the library was 5' RACE. Sequencing used an Illumina HiSeq 2500. A second PCR of about 6 to 11 cycles was run with a J-beta primer mix and a sample-barcoded 5' primer. Each TCR beta cDNA molecule received a unique molecular identifier from a template-switch 5' adaptor carrying 12 random nucleotides. Each sample yielded at least 3 million CDR3-containing paired-end reads. The Mint cDNA synthesis kit, primed by a TRBC-specific oligonucleotide, was used to synthesize first-strand cDNA from all RNA. All cDNA was treated with uracil-DNA glycosylase and then went through a first 18-cycle PCR with the universal primers M1SS and BC2_uni_R. Concerning the study's data processing: For normalization, 1 million high-quality reads were randomly selected from each sample, with every read carrying a distinct molecular identifier. Reads sharing molecular identifiers were discarded rather than binned into consensus sequences. MiTCR, with a Q25 quality threshold and the strictest error-elimination algorithm, was used for CDR3 identification, clonotype clustering and error correction. A nonparametric unseen species model with Euler transformation was used to estimate a lower bound on total TCR beta diversity. Through fastp at Q25 and MiXCR, TCRdb rebuilt clones from the public reads, retaining in-frame beta chains. Rows are unified per CDR3 protein, each entry keeping the most common DNA and genes. None of the V and J calls come from the authors' own analysis; TCRdb made them. Here the sample has over 750,000 distinct CDR3 sequences; approximately 25% occur a single time. The ten largest clones capture 9% to 9.5% of the sample.

This specimen comes from a study of blood T cells in healthy people across ages (dated by TCRdb to 2014 to 2015). With regard to the full study: Template switching captured roughly one uniquely barcoded TCR beta cDNA molecule per two T cells in model experiments. Age-related changes in TCR beta repertoire diversity were measured in the study by deep sequencing normalized with unique cDNA molecular identifiers. The donors were split into four age groups: young (average 16 years), middle-aged (roughly 39), aged (62) and long-lived (roughly 86). The study analyzed two additional independent replicas of 1 million unique cDNA reads from the same blood draw for two donors, one aged 18 to 29 and one aged 80 or older. Study-wide conclusions, independent of this receptor: Observed TCR beta diversity per million T cells fell roughly linearly with age, and a significant reduction was already apparent by age roughly 40. A strong correlation was found between observed TCR beta diversity and the percentage of naive T cells measured by flow cytometry. The CMV infection status of donors was not known, potentially confounding age-related changes in expanded clonotypes. Since profiling was done on bulk unsorted PBMCs, naive and antigen-experienced compartments could not be conclusively compared. Estimates of total diversity based on one million sequenced T cells were considered lower bounds and underestimates. The long-lived group showed more naive CD4+ T cells, fewer expanded clones and increased TCR diversity than the aged group, suggesting age selection.

These same data were also listed under a study on T cells of mothers and their children. Per the second study: The donors were nine systemically healthy Caucasian individuals, made up of three mothers and their six children. cDNA synthesis used all of the extracted RNA, with around 1.4 ug of RNA in each 15 ul reaction. Sample barcodes and 2-4 random nucleotides were added via the M1S primer in the second PCR. Over 9.5 million TCR beta CDR3 reads were obtained for each mother, and 2.5 million to 3 million reads were obtained for each child. TCR recombination output is similarly shaped by thymic selection in related and unrelated pairs, with a minor effect exerted by inherited differences. Normalized repertoire overlap was always slightly but never significantly higher in related than unrelated mother-child pairs. No persistent microchimeric T cell clones were detected, at a sensitivity of roughly 100 clones per million clonotypes. The study used deep NGS to compare TCR beta repertoires of mothers and children, seeking features distinguishing related mother-child pairs from unrelated individuals. The mean age was about 37 +/- 4 years for the mothers and around 11 +/- 4 years for the children. After adapter ligation with NEBNext reagents, the libraries were sequenced on Illumina HiSeq 2000 with 100+100 nt paired-end reads. Mother and child libraries were prepared a month apart and sequenced in separate runs to prevent cross-contamination. Between roughly 450,000 and 2,000,000 distinct TCR beta clonotypes were identified per donor. Naive TCR beta clonotypes were estimated from low-frequency clonotypes matched to each donor's FACS-determined naive share, without sorting.

The receptor comes from a boy younger than 18 in good health. The sequenced sample was blood. This sequence uses TRBV12-3 or TRBV12-4 and TRBJ2-6; the D gene is unclear. The CDR3 region: CASVVEGANVLTF. The sequenced DNA: TGTGCCAGCGTTGTTGAGGGGGCCAACGTCCTGACTTTC.